One T cell receptor (beta chain) is described in this entry. Method: immunoSEQ multiplex PCR; TCRdb's copy keeps in-frame clones and lacks some. Among more than 20,000 clones, more than 70% were seen once, and the ten largest hold under 45%. Blood got drawn at baseline, again on cycle 4 day 1, and then on cycle 7 day 1. The sample belongs to a study of OX40 agonist ivuxolimab in advanced cancers. On the study more broadly: Dose-escalation patients had hepatocellular carcinoma, melanoma, renal cell or head and neck cancer. A mean age of about 59 years, range about 20 to 85, was recorded, and approximately 79% were male. One hepatocellular carcinoma and two cutaneous melanoma patients partially responded.

The specimen was CD4+ or CD8+ T cells sorted from blood, collected in a trial of the OX40 agonist ivuxolimab. This clonotype was obtained from an adult with an advanced solid tumor such as melanoma, head and neck, liver or kidney cancer.

CDR3 amino acids: CASSIYSGGLYMNTEAFF. Here the CDR3 DNA reads TGTGCCAGTAGTATATACTCAGGGGGCCTTTACATGAACACTGAAGCTTTCTTT. The rearrangement links TRBV19 to TRBJ1-1; 8 nucleotides align to TRBD1. In germline, CDR1 is LNHDA, CDR2 SQIVND (reference sequence). The CDR3 spans 18 residues. V dropped 2 bases and J dropped 0; count of bases not matched to a gene: 11.